These 32 T cell receptor beta chains came from one sample sequenced in a study of control samples from healthy donors and cancer patients. TCRdb's table, derived via immunoSEQ multiplex PCR, lists solely in-frame clones and lacks some. The sample lists 170,000 or so clones; 85% to 95% were seen once. The sample comprised blood. The receptors were gathered from a woman aged 18 to 35 in good health.

J is TRBJ2-7 and V is TRBV28; a weak D match, TRBD1 (6 bases). Germline assignment: CDR1 MDHEN and CDR2 SYDVKM. This CDR3 contains 14 residues. V was clipped by 4 bases and J by 2 bases, with 12 bases between them. The CDR3 DNA sequence: TGTGCCAGCAGTTGGATTCAGGGGACCTACGAGCAGTACTTC. This encodes CASSWIQGTYEQYF.

The chain is built from TRBV2 and TRBJ1-1; TRBD1 might be the D (5 bases). The CDR3 is made up of 14 amino acids. Germline V gives CDR1 SNHLY, CDR2 FYNNEI. Trimming took off 6 bases at V and 1 base at J, with 12 bases between the two ends. The CDR3 region is CASRGNDRNTEAFF. The CDR3 bases are TGTGCCAGCAGGGGGAACGACAGGAACACTGAAGCTTTCTTT.

The chain is built from TRBV19 and TRBJ2-3; no reliable D call. Per the germline V gene, CDR1 is LNHDA and CDR2 is SQIVND (reference sequence). The V end was cut by 5 bases, the J end by 2 bases, with 11 bases between. The CDR3 covers 14 residues. DNA for the CDR3: TGTGCCAGTAGTGTCGGACGGCTCACAGATACGCAGTATTTT. It is translated as CASSVGRLTDTQYF.

J is TRBJ2-5 and V is TRBV5-8; no firm D call. Germline CDR1 reads SGHTS; CDR2 reads YDEGEE. Between the trimmed V and J ends, which lost 5 bases and 1 base, there was a span of 12 bases. The CDR3 extends over 14 amino acids. CDR3: CASRLVGGQETQYF. The DNA for the CDR3 is TGTGCCAGCAGGCTCGTCGGTGGCCAAGAGACCCAGTACTTC.

This CDR3 is CASSLGNSPLHF. CDR3 in DNA: TGTGCCAGCAGCCTAGGGAATTCACCCCTCCACTTT. The rearrangement links TRBV5-5 to TRBJ1-6, with D unclear. V was clipped by 4 bases and J by 7 bases, with 6 bases between them. This CDR3 region has 12 residues. In germline, CDR1 is SGHKS, CDR2 YYEKEE (reference sequence).

V usage is TRBV5-5 and J usage is TRBJ1-2; D remains unclear. V lost 0 bases to trimming and J lost 3 bases, with 9 bases between them. Germline CDR1 and CDR2: SGHKS and YYEKEE (reference sequence). CDR3 length: 14 amino acids. CDR3 nucleotides: TGTGCCAGCAGCTTGGAAGTCCGGGACTATGGCTACACCTTC. Translated: CASSLEVRDYGYTF.

The CDR3 nucleotides are TGTGCCAGTAGTATGATGAGGCAGGGAAGTCAGCCCCAGCATTTT. Translation: CASSMMRQGSQPQHF. The rearrangement uses TRBV19 and TRBJ1-5; D might be TRBD1 (5 bases). Germline assignment: CDR1 LNHDA and CDR2 SQIVND (reference sequence). Trimming took 3 bases from V and 6 from J, leaving 15 bases between them. There are 15 residues in the CDR3.

This chain connects TRBV6-2 or TRBV6-3 to TRBJ1-1, with D unclear. Germline assignment: CDR1 MNHEY and CDR2 SVGEGT. This CDR3 is built from 13 residues. Deletions cut 1 base from V and 7 bases from J, with 10 bases between. CDR3 DNA: TGTGCCAGCAGTTACTTTTCCGTCCTTGAAGCTTTCTTT. The encoded protein is CASSYFSVLEAFF.

The chain carries TRBV10-3 and TRBJ1-4, with 7 positions matching TRBD1. With V trimmed by 9 bases and J by 5 bases, 6 bases remained unmatched. The CDR3 has 13 amino acids. CDR1 is ENHRY, CDR2 SYGVKD, per germline. The CDR3: CAIRTGDNEKLFF. CDR3 nucleotide sequence: TGTGCCATTCGGACAGGCGACAATGAAAAACTGTTTTTT.

This chain connects TRBV5-1 to TRBJ1-4; weak D call: TRBD1 (6 bases). The CDR3 is 15 amino acids. Germline CDR1 and CDR2: SGHRS and YFSETQ. V lost 0 bases and J lost 8, with 14 bases in between. The CDR3 protein is CASSLARSTGEKLFF. The CDR3 nucleotides read TGCGCCAGCAGCTTGGCTCGGTCTACAGGGGAAAAACTGTTTTTT. Full variable domain (rest looked up from reference TRBV5-1 and TRBJ1-4): KAGVTQTPRYLIKTRGQQVTLSCSPISGHRSVSWYQQTPGQGLQFLFEYFSETQRNKGNFPGRFSGRQFSNSRSEMNVSTLELGDSALYLCASSLARSTGEKLFFGSGTQLSVL.

This rearrangement joins TRBV12-3 or TRBV12-4 to TRBJ1-1; no clear D gene. V lost 6 bases and J 1 base, leaving 9 bases between the germline ends. This CDR3 contains 13 residues. The CDR3 bases are TGTGCCAGCAGCCGGCGACAGAACACTGAAGCTTTCTTT. Protein: CASSRRQNTEAFF.

This chain links TRBV5-4 with TRBJ2-1, with D perhaps TRBD2 (5 bases). The V end was cut by 0 bases, the J end by 0 bases, with 7 bases between. From germline, CDR1 is SGHNT and CDR2 YYREEE (reference sequence). The CDR3 has 15 amino acids. CDR3 sequence: CASSLAGSSYNEQFF. CDR3 coding DNA: TGTGCCAGCAGCTTGGCGGGGAGCTCCTACAATGAGCAGTTCTTC.

This clone was counted a single time. CDR3 residues: CASRSALGTPKADTQYF. The CDR3 DNA is TGTGCCAGCAGATCCGCGCTTGGGACTCCAAAGGCAGATACGCAGTATTTT. The J gene is TRBJ2-3, the V gene TRBV7-9; D perhaps matches TRBD2 (6 bases). This CDR3 comprises 17 residues. V shed 6 bases and J shed 4 bases, with 23 bases lying between them. Germline assignment: CDR1 SEHNR and CDR2 FQNEAQ (reference sequence).

This sequence joins TRBV4-2 and TRBJ2-2, with D possibly being TRBD1 or TRBD2 (5 bases each). V lost 2 bases, J lost 7 bases, and 14 bases lay in between. Looked up from germline, CDR1 is LGHNA and CDR2 is YNFKEQ. The CDR3 has 15 amino acids. CDR3 loop: CASSQLWDRSGELFF. In DNA form, the CDR3 reads TGTGCCAGCAGCCAATTGTGGGACCGGAGCGGGGAGCTGTTTTTT.

J is TRBJ2-1 and V is TRBV5-1; 9 bases agree with TRBD1. The CDR3 loop spans 15 amino acids. V dropped 4 bases and J dropped 4; count of bases not matched to a gene: 6. CDR1 and CDR2 from the germline V gene are SGHRS and YFSETQ. The CDR3 here is CASSQDRGEYNEQFF. The CDR3 nucleotides read TGCGCCAGCAGCCAAGACAGGGGGGAATACAATGAGCAGTTCTTC. Combining the CDR3 with reference TRBV5-1 and TRBJ2-1 gives the whole variable domain KAGVTQTPRYLIKTRGQQVTLSCSPISGHRSVSWYQQTPGQGLQFLFEYFSETQRNKGNFPGRFSGRQFSNSRSEMNVSTLELGDSALYLCASSQDRGEYNEQFFGPGTRLTVL.

The chain joins TRBV5-4 to TRBJ2-2; tentatively, D is TRBD1 (6 bases). CDR3 length: 16 residues. Germline V lookup: CDR1 SGHNT, CDR2 YYREEE (reference sequence). Trimming pared 3 bases from V and 2 bases from J, leaving 14 bases between. CDR3 in DNA: TGTGCCAGCAGCTCAATGTCGGACAGAAACACCGGGGAGCTGTTTTTT. Translated: CASSSMSDRNTGELFF.

The chain couples TRBV7-9 to TRBJ2-7; D might be TRBD1 or TRBD2, each matching 5 bases. From germline, CDR1 is SEHNR and CDR2 FQNEAQ (reference sequence). CDR3 length: 14 amino acids. With 5 bases removed from V and 5 bases from J, the gap between germline ends came to 16 bases. CDR3 nucleotides: TGTGCCAGCAGCCCCGGGGCAGTAGTCAACGAGCAGTACTTC. Translated, it gives CASSPGAVVNEQYF.

The CDR3 here is CASSFRVTRGSVPPGELFF. The CDR3 DNA reads TGCGCCAGCAGCTTCCGCGTTACCAGAGGGAGTGTCCCCCCCGGGGAGCTGTTTTTT. The J gene is TRBJ2-2, the V gene TRBV5-1; TRBD2 is a possible D gene (5 bases). Trimming stripped 2 bases from V and 6 bases from J, with 26 bases between. CDR1 and CDR2 from the germline V gene are SGHRS and YFSETQ. There are 19 residues in the CDR3.

This rearrangement joins TRBV6-6 to TRBJ1-4; TRBD1 is a possible D gene (5 bases). Trimming cost V 10 bases and J 0 bases, with 12 bases left between them. This CDR3 spans 14 amino acids. CDR1 is MNHNY, CDR2 SVGAGI, per germline (reference sequence). The CDR3: CATIQGATNEKLFF. CDR3 DNA sequence: TGTGCCACCATCCAGGGTGCAACTAATGAAAAACTGTTTTTT.

V usage is TRBV18 and J usage is TRBJ1-4, with D hard to call. Germline V gives CDR1 KGHSH, CDR2 LQKENI. Deletions cut 0 bases from V and 7 bases from J, with 9 bases between. The CDR3 extends over 14 amino acids. The CDR3 loop reads CASSPPGKGEKLFF. In nucleotides, the CDR3 is TGTGCCAGCTCACCACCGGGGAAGGGTGAAAAACTGTTTTTT.

The genes are TRBV11-2 and TRBJ2-1, with D possibly being TRBD2 (6 bases). The germline V gene encodes CDR1 SGHAT and CDR2 FQNNGV. V lost 8 bases and J lost 0, with 8 bases in between. This CDR3 is built from 13 residues. The CDR3: CASRESSYNEQFF. The CDR3 DNA is TGTGCCAGCCGGGAGAGCTCCTACAATGAGCAGTTCTTC.

The chain has TRBV5-1 and TRBJ2-2; no firm D call. The CDR3 runs 14 residues. V gave up 0 bases and J gave up 7 bases, with 10 bases separating them. Germline values: CDR1 SGHRS, CDR2 YFSETQ. The CDR3 protein is CASSLAYLGGELFF. The DNA of the CDR3 is TGCGCCAGCAGCTTGGCCTATCTGGGCGGGGAGCTGTTTTTT.

V usage is TRBV5-4 and J usage is TRBJ2-7, with 9 positions matching TRBD1. The CDR3 contains 13 residues. The junction had 4 bases not matched to a gene; V was cut back by 4 bases and J by 5 bases. Germline V CDR1 and CDR2: SGHNT, YYREEE (reference sequence). The CDR3 DNA sequence: TGTGCCAGCAGCACGGGACAGGGCGACGAGCAGTACTTC. It encodes CASSTGQGDEQYF.

The chain uses TRBV29-1 and TRBJ2-3; D is uncertain. From germline, CDR1 is SQVTM and CDR2 ANQGSEA. Trimming shortened V by 7 bases and J by 2 bases, and 10 bases separated the two germline ends. This CDR3 spans 12 amino acids. The CDR3, as DNA: TGCAGCGCCTCTCGGGTCACAGATACGCAGTATTTT. As protein: CSASRVTDTQYF.

The rearrangement joins TRBV6-1 to TRBJ2-5, with 11 bases lining up with TRBD2. The V gene end was trimmed by 0 bases and the J gene end by 0 bases; junction bases not matched to a gene: 9. There are 19 residues in the CDR3. CDR1 is MNHNS, CDR2 SASEGT, per germline. The CDR3 DNA is TGTGCCAGCAGTGAAGCGAGTAGCGGGGGGGCCGGGTACCAAGAGACCCAGTACTTC. It encodes CASSEASSGGAGYQETQYF.

V gene TRBV10-3 combines with J gene TRBJ1-2; no clear D. Trimming took off 3 bases at V and 5 bases at J, with 10 bases between the two ends. The germline gives CDR1 ENHRY, CDR2 SYGVKD. This CDR3 contains 13 residues. The CDR3 spells CAISDEAVYGYTF. CDR3 sequence (DNA): TGTGCCATCAGTGATGAGGCCGTATATGGCTACACCTTC.

The chain uses TRBV5-1 and TRBJ1-1; D is undetermined. The CDR3 totals 11 residues. Germline V gene lookup returns CDR1 SGHRS and CDR2 YFSETQ. V was pared by 4 bases and J by 7 bases, with 8 bases between. The DNA for the CDR3 is TGCGCCAGCAGCGTAGGCGGTGAAGCTTTCTTT. Translation: CASSVGGEAFF.

CDR3: CASSQGDIEGQAFF. Here the CDR3 DNA reads TGTGCCAGCAGCCAAGGGGACATCGAAGGTCAGGCTTTCTTT. This chain uses TRBV3-1 (or the pseudogene TRBV3-2) with TRBJ1-1, with a weak D call TRBD1 (6 bases). The germline V and J ends were trimmed by 1 base and 11 bases, with 17 bases remaining between them. Germline CDR1 LGHDT, CDR2 YNNKEL (reference sequence). The length of the CDR3 is 14 residues.

The chain joins TRBV2 to TRBJ2-6, with no clear D. Germline assignment: CDR1 SNHLY and CDR2 FYNNEI. The CDR3 spans 15 residues. Deletions cut 7 bases from V and 0 bases from J, with 10 bases between. CDR3 region: CASNGRNSGANVLTF. DNA of the CDR3: TGTGCCAGCAACGGTCGGAACTCTGGGGCCAACGTCCTGACTTTC.

V gene TRBV2 combines with J gene TRBJ1-1; D gene uncertain. In germline, CDR1 is SNHLY, CDR2 FYNNEI. The CDR3 has 13 residues. V gave up 1 base and J gave up 3 bases, with 6 bases separating them. The chain's CDR3 is CASSEEVYTEAFF. The CDR3 bases are TGTGCCAGCAGTGAAGAGGTATACACTGAAGCTTTCTTT.

V gene TRBV5-1 combines with J gene TRBJ2-5; 7 positions match TRBD1. Germline lookup yields CDR1 SGHRS and CDR2 YFSETQ. V was pared by 0 bases and J by 2 bases, with 1 base of the junction left unmatched. The CDR3 consists of 14 residues. The CDR3 loop is CASSLVTGQETQYF. CDR3 nucleotides: TGCGCCAGCAGCTTGGTGACAGGGCAAGAGACCCAGTACTTC.

V is TRBV19 and J is TRBJ2-5, with 9 nucleotides matching TRBD1. CDR1 and CDR2 from the germline V gene are LNHDA and SQIVND (reference sequence). V trimming: 4 bases; J trimming: 5 bases; junction bases outside the gene matches: 8. The CDR3 extends over 15 amino acids. The chain's CDR3 is CASSRDREVPETQYF. CDR3 coding DNA: TGTGCCAGTAGTAGGGACAGGGAGGTTCCGGAGACCCAGTACTTC. The variable domain in full, with the rest retrieved from reference TRBV19 and TRBJ2-5, is DGGITQSPKYLFRKEGQNVTLSCEQNLNHDAMYWYRQDPGQGLRLIYYSQIVNDFQKGDIAEGYSVSREKKESFPLTVTSAQKNPTAFYLCASSRDREVPETQYFGPGTRLLVL.